This T cell receptor beta chain is drawn from a study of blood T cells in healthy people across ages. In the study overall: With template switching, about one barcoded beta molecule was captured per two T cells.

Per the germline V gene, CDR1 is LNHNV and CDR2 is YYDKDF (reference sequence). The ends were cut back, 0 bases at V and 0 bases at J, with 13 bases in the middle. The CDR3 contains 17 residues. Primed by a sample-barcoded 5' primer and a J-beta primer mix, a second PCR proceeded for roughly 7 to 12 cycles. A single record per CDR3 protein comes from TCRdb applying MiXCR to the 5' RACE reads. The data hold about a million distinct CDR3 sequences, with 35% to 45% observed a single time. The sequence derives from a man younger than 35 in good health. The chain joins TRBV15 to TRBJ2-3; no reliable D call. The sample was blood. CDR3: CATSRDPLGLSTDTQYF. CDR3 DNA: TGTGCCACCAGCAGAGATCCTTTAGGGTTAAGCACAGATACGCAGTATTTT.